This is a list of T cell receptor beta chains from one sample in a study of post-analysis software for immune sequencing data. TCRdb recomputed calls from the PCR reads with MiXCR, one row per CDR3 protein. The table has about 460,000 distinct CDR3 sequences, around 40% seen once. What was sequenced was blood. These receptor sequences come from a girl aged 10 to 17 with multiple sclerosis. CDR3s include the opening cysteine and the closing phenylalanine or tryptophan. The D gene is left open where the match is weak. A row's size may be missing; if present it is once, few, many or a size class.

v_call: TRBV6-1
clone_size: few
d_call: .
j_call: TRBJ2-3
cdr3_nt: TGTGCCAGCAGTGAATTGGGGGACATATCTCGCACAGATACGCAGTATTTT
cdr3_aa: CASSELGDISRTDTQYF

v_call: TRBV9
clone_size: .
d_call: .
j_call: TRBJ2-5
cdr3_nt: TGTGCCGGCAGCGTAATGGGAGAAGAGACCCAGTACTTC
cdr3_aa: CAGSVMGEETQYF

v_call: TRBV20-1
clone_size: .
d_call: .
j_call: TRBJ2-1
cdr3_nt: TGCAGTGCTAGTCCCCCCAGCAATGAGCAGTTCTTC
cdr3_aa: CSASPPSNEQFF

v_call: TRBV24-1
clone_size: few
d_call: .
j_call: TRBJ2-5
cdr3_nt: TGTGCCACCAGTGAGCTGGCCGGCCAGGGGGGTAGGGAGACCCAGTACTTC
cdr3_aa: CATSELAGQGGRETQYF

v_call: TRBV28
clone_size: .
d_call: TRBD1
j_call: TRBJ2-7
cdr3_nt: TGTGCCAGCAGTTCTCGGACAGGAGGTGCTAGCGAGCAGTACTTC
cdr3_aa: CASSSRTGGASEQYF

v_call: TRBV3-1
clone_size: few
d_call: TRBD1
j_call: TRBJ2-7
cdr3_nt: TGTGCCAGCTCCGGGGACAGGGTTATCCACGAGCAGTACTTC
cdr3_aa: CASSGDRVIHEQYF

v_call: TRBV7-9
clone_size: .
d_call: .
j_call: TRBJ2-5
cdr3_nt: TGTGCCAGCAGCTTAGAGGGCATCTCCCGGGGGACCCAGTACTTC
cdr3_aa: CASSLEGISRGTQYF

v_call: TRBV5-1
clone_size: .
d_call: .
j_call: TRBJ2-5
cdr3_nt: TGCGCCAGCAGCTTGGACGATTACCAAGAGACCCAGTACTTC
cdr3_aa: CASSLDDYQETQYF

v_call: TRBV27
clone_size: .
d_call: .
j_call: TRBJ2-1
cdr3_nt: TGTGCCAGCAGTTTCCTTGATCGGACTCCCGCAAGGGTTAATGAGCAGTTCTTC
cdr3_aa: CASSFLDRTPARVNEQFF

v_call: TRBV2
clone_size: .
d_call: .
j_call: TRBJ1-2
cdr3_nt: TGTGCCAGCAGTGTGACAGGTCCGTCCACTGATGGCTACACCTTC
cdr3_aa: CASSVTGPSTDGYTF

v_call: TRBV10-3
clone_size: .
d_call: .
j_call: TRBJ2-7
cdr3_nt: TGTGCCATCAGTGAGTCGGATGAGGACGAGCAGTACTTC
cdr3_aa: CAISESDEDEQYF

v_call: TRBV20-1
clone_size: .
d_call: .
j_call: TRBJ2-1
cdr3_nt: TGCAGTGCTAGTTTAGCGAATGAGCAGTTCTTC
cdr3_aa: CSASLANEQFF

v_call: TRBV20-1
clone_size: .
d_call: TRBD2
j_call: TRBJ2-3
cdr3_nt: TGCAGTGCTGCAACTAGCGGGAGGACAGATACGCAGTATTTT
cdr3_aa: CSAATSGRTDTQYF

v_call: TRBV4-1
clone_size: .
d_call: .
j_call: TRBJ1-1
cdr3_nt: TGCGCCAGCAGCACGGGGGGCATAGGAGCTTTCTTT
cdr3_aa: CASSTGGIGAFF

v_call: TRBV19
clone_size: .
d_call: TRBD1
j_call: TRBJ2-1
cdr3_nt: TGTGCCAGCTCTCCTTTGACAGGGGATTACAATGAGCAGTTCTTC
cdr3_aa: CASSPLTGDYNEQFF

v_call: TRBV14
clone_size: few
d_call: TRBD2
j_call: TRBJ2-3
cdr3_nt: TGTGCCAGCAGCCAGGTAGCGGGAGCGGGTACGCAGTATTTT
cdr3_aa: CASSQVAGAGTQYF

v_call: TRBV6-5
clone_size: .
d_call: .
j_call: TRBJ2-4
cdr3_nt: TGTGCCAGCAGTTACTACGGCCGGGACAAAAACATTCAGTACTTC
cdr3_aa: CASSYYGRDKNIQYF

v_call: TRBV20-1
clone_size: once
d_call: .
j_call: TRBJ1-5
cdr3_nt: TGCAGTGCTAGAGACCCAGGGGTTTGGAATCAGCCCCAGCATTTT
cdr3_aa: CSARDPGVWNQPQHF

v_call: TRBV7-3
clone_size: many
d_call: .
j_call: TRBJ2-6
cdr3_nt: TGTGCCAGCAGCTTAGCAGGGCCCGGGGCCAACGTCCTGACTTTC
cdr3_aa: CASSLAGPGANVLTF

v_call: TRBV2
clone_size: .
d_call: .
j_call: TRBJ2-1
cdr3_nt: TGTGCCAGCAGACCGGACGTCTACAATGAGCAGTTCTTC
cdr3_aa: CASRPDVYNEQFF

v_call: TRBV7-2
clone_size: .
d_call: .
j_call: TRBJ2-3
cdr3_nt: TGTGCCAGCAGCTTAGGTCTCGCGTCCACGGGAGATACGCAGTATTTT
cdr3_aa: CASSLGLASTGDTQYF

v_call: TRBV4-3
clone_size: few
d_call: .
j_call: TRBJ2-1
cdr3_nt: TGCGCCAGCAGCCAAGATTCCAGGGGCTTTACCTACAATGAGCAGTTCTTC
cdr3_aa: CASSQDSRGFTYNEQFF

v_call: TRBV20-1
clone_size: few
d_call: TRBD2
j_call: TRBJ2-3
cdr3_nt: TGCAGTGCCTATTTAAGTAGCGGGAGGGCAGAAGATACGCAGTATTTT
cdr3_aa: CSAYLSSGRAEDTQYF

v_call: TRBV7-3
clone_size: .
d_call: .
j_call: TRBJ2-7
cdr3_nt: TGTGCCAGCAGCTTAACGGATACTACCGAGCAGTACTTC
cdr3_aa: CASSLTDTTEQYF

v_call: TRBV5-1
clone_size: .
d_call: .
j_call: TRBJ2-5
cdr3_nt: TGCGCCAGCAGCCTGCGGCCGGCAGCCCAAGAGACCCAGTACTTC
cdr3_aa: CASSLRPAAQETQYF

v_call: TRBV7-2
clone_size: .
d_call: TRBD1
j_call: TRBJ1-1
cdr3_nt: TGTGCCAGCAGAGTAATGACAGGGGGAATTGAAGCTTTCTTT
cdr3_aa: CASRVMTGGIEAFF

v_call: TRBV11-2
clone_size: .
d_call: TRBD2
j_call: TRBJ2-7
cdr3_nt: TGTGCCAGCAGCCCGCGGGACGGCGGGAGTCTGCTCTCCTACGAGCAGTACTTC
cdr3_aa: CASSPRDGGSLLSYEQYF

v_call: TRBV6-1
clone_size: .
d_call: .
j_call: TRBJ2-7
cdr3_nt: TGTGCCAGCAGCCCCCTTATGGAGCAGTACTTC
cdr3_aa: CASSPLMEQYF

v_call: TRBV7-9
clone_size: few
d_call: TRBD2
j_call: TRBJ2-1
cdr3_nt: TGTGCCAGCAGCTTAGTTTGGGGACTAGGTTCCTACAATGAGCAGTTCTTC
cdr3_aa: CASSLVWGLGSYNEQFF

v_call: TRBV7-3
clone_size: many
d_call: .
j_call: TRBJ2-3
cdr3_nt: TGTGCCAGCAGTAAGGGCGGGGGCACAGATACGCAGTATTTT
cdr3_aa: CASSKGGGTDTQYF

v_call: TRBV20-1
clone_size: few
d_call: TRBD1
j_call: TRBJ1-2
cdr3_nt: TGCAGTGCTAGCCCGATCGGACAGGGTACCTACTATGGCTACACCTTC
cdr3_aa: CSASPIGQGTYYGYTF

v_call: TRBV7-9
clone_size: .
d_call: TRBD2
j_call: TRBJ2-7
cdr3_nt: TGTGCCAGCAGCTCCCGACTAGCGCCGAGCTCCTACAATGAGCAGTACTTC
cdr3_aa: CASSSRLAPSSYNEQYF

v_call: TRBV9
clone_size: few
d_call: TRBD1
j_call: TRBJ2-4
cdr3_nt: TGTGCCAGCAGCGTAGGGACGGGACAGGGTATCCTTGCCAAAAACATTCAGTACTTC
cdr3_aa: CASSVGTGQGILAKNIQYF

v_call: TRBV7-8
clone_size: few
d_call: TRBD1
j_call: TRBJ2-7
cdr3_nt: TGTGCCAGCAGCTTAACCCAGGGGGACTACGAGCAGTACTTC
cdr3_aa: CASSLTQGDYEQYF

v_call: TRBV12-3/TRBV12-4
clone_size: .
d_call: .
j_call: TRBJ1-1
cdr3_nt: TGTGCCAGCACCGCCTCGGGTGAAGCTTTCTTT
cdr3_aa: CASTASGEAFF

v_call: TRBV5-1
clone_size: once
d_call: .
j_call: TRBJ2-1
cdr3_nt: TGCGCCAGCAGCTTGGTTACTAGACGCCATGAGCAGTTCTTC
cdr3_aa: CASSLVTRRHEQFF

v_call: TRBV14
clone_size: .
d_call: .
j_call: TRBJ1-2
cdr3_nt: TGTGCCAGCACCCCCGGGGCAGGGAGCCTTCTCTATGGCTACACCTTC
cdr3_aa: CASTPGAGSLLYGYTF

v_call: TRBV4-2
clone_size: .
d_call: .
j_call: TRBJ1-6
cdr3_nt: TGTGCCAGCACCTCAGGGGAAGATTCACCCCTCCACTTT
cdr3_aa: CASTSGEDSPLHF

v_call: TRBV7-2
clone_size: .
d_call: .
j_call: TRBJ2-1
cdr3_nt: TGTGCCAGCAGCCCCCCGAGAGGGATTGGCTACAATGAGCAGTTCTTC
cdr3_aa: CASSPPRGIGYNEQFF

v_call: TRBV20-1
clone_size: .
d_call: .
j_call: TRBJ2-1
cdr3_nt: TGCGGTGCTATCCGGGACGTCTACAATGAGCAGTTCTTC
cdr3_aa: CGAIRDVYNEQFF

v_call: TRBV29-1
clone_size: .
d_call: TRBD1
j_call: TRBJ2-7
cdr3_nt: TGCAGCGTGGTCCGGGACAGCCCCTACAATGAGCAGTACTTC
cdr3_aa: CSVVRDSPYNEQYF

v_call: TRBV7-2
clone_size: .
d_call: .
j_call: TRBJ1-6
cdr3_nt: TGTGCCAGCAGCCTGAGGGTGAGCTCCTATAATTCACCCCTCCACTTT
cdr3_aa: CASSLRVSSYNSPLHF

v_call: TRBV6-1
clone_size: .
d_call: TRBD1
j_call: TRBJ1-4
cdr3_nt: TGTGCCAGCAGTGACCGGACCGGGGGGGGACAGTATGAAAAACTGTTTTTT
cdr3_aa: CASSDRTGGGQYEKLFF

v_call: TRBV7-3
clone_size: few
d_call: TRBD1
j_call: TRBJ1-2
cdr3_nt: TGTGCCAGCAGCTCAGGGGGGGACGGGCTGAACTATGGCTACACCTTC
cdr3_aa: CASSSGGDGLNYGYTF

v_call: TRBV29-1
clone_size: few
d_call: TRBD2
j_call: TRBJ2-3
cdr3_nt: TGCAGCGGCGGGGACTACGACACAGATACGCAGTATTTT
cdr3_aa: CSGGDYDTDTQYF

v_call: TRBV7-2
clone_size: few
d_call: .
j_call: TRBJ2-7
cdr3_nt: TGTGCCAGCAGCTTATACGGTACGAGTATTTACGAGCAGTACTTC
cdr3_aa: CASSLYGTSIYEQYF

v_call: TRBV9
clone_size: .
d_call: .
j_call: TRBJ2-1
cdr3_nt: TGTGCCAGCAGCGTATCCTCTAGCTACACCCCCAATGAGCAGTTCTTC
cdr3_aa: CASSVSSSYTPNEQFF

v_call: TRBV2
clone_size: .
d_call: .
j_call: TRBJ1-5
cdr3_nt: TGTGCCAGCGGGGGCAATCAGCCCCAGCATTTT
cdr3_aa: CASGGNQPQHF

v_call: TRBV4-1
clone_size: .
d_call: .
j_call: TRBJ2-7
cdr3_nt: TGCGCCAGCAGCCCCGCGCTTCAGAGCTCCTACGAGCAGTACTTC
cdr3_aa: CASSPALQSSYEQYF

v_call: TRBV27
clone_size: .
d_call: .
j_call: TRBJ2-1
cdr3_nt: TGTGCCAGCAGTTTATCCCTTGGAGGAGGGGGGAATGAGCAGTTCTTC
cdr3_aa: CASSLSLGGGGNEQFF

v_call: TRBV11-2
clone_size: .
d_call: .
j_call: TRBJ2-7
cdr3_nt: TGTGCCAGCAGCTTAAGTTCCAACTACGAGCAGTACTTC
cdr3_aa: CASSLSSNYEQYF

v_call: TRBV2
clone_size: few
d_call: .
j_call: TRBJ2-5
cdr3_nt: TGTGCCAGCAAACGGGAGCGCCAAGAGACCCAGTACTTC
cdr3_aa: CASKRERQETQYF

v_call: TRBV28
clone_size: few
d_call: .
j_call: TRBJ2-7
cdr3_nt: TGTGCCAGCAGTCTGCCTGCCGAAAAGTACGAGCAGTACTTC
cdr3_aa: CASSLPAEKYEQYF

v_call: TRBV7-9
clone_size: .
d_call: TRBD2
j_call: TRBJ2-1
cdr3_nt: TGTGCCAGCAGCTTAAGAACTAGCGGGATTTACGATGAGCAGTTCTTC
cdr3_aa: CASSLRTSGIYDEQFF